A single sample is the source of the 22 T cell receptor beta chains below, sequenced in a study of cytomegalovirus exposure and HLA in healthy donors. In the PCR, 60 Vbeta and 13 Jbeta primers were used. The method was immunoSEQ multiplex PCR; TCRdb's version includes in-frame clones alone and lacks a portion of them. The sample contains about 140,000 clones, 70% to 75% of which appear only once. The source material was PBMCs. The receptors stem from a woman between 40 and 55 years old in good health and CMV-seronegative.

The chain is built from TRBV15 and TRBJ1-5; no reliable D call. The germline V and J ends were trimmed by 5 bases and 0 bases, with 5 bases remaining between them. Germline V gene sequence: CDR1 LNHNV, CDR2 YYDKDF (reference sequence). This CDR3 has 13 amino acids. The CDR3 sequence: CATSLGSNQPQHF. CDR3 DNA sequence: TGTGCCACCAGCCTCGGTAGCAATCAGCCCCAGCATTTT.

This clone was detected once. The chain combines TRBV7-2 with TRBJ2-7; weak D call: TRBD1 (6 bases). Per germline, CDR1 SGHTA and CDR2 FQGNSA. V was trimmed by 3 bases and J by 2 bases, leaving 17 bases between them. The CDR3 consists of 16 residues. The CDR3 nucleotides are TGTGCCAGCAGCTTCCTTCCCGGAAAGGGGGCCTACGAGCAGTACTTC. This gives the protein CASSFLPGKGAYEQYF.

The rearrangement uses TRBV19 and TRBJ2-7; possibly TRBD2 for D (5 bases). Germline loops: CDR1 LNHDA, CDR2 SQIVND (reference sequence). This CDR3 has 15 amino acids. V was trimmed by 6 bases and J by 3 bases, leaving 18 bases between them. The CDR3 loop reads CASSPLPGVHYEQYF. The CDR3 nucleotides read TGTGCCAGTAGCCCACTCCCCGGGGTACACTACGAGCAGTACTTC.

This chain links TRBV19 with TRBJ2-3, with TRBD1 identical over 12 bases. This CDR3 has 16 residues. Germline CDR1 and CDR2: LNHDA and SQIVND (reference sequence). Trimming cost V 4 bases and J 3 bases; bases outside gene matches: 5. The CDR3 DNA follows: TGTGCCAGTAGTAAGGGACAGGGGGCTTCGACAGATACGCAGTATTTT. This codes for CASSKGQGASTDTQYF.

The chain has TRBV5-1 and TRBJ2-3; unclear D gene. The germline gives CDR1 SGHRS, CDR2 YFSETQ. This CDR3 region has 14 residues. V lost 0 bases to trimming and J lost 2 bases, with 7 bases between them. CDR3 amino acids: CASSLVPNTDTQYF. The CDR3 nucleotides read TGCGCCAGCAGCTTGGTCCCAAACACAGATACGCAGTATTTT. The whole variable domain, remainder taken from reference TRBV5-1 and TRBJ2-3, is KAGVTQTPRYLIKTRGQQVTLSCSPISGHRSVSWYQQTPGQGLQFLFEYFSETQRNKGNFPGRFSGRQFSNSRSEMNVSTLELGDSALYLCASSLVPNTDTQYFGPGTRLTVL.

The chain carries TRBV9 and TRBJ2-3; 9 nucleotides line up with TRBD1. This CDR3 comprises 15 residues. V lost 0 bases to trimming and J lost 3 bases; unmatched junction nucleotides: 2. The germline V gene encodes CDR1 SGDLS and CDR2 YYNGEE. CDR3 DNA: TGTGCCAGCAGCGTAGTGGGACAGGGAACAGATACGCAGTATTTT. Translation gives CASSVVGQGTDTQYF.

The chain is built from TRBV6-6 and TRBJ2-1; 14 nucleotides agree with TRBD2. V lost 6 bases, J lost 7 bases, and 5 bases stayed unmatched. This CDR3 spans 15 amino acids. Germline CDR1 is MNHNY and CDR2 is SVGAGI (reference sequence). CDR3 nucleotide sequence: TGTGCCAGCAGCAAGACTAGCGGGGGGGCTAATGAGCAGTTCTTC. It encodes CASSKTSGGANEQFF.

This chain links TRBV4-1 with TRBJ1-2; TRBD1 agrees at 9 bases. CDR1 is MGHRA, CDR2 YSYEKL, per germline. The CDR3 has 17 residues. V gave up 1 base and J gave up 2 bases; unmatched junction bases: 8. In DNA form, the CDR3 reads TGCGCCAGCAGCCAAGGGCCCGGACAGGGGATGAACTATGGCTACACCTTC. Protein sequence: CASSQGPGQGMNYGYTF.

The rearrangement uses TRBV13 and TRBJ1-5; possible D gene TRBD1, 5 bases. The CDR3 sequence is 15 residues long. Germline assignment: CDR1 PRHDT and CDR2 FYEKMQ (reference sequence). V was pared by 0 bases and J by 7 bases, with 13 bases between. The CDR3 loop reads CASSLGAGMGQPQHF. Written as DNA, the CDR3 is TGTGCCAGCAGCTTAGGTGCAGGGATGGGCCAGCCCCAGCATTTT.

J is TRBJ2-5 and V is TRBV6-5, with 8 positions matching TRBD2. Per the germline V gene, CDR1 is MNHEY and CDR2 is SVGAGI. The length of the CDR3 is 16 residues. After removal of 2 bases from V and 5 bases from J, the junction contained 10 bases not matched to a gene. CDR3 loop: CASSYNRGGVGETQYF. In nucleotides, the CDR3 is TGTGCCAGCAGTTACAACCGGGGGGGGGTTGGTGAGACCCAGTACTTC.

The chain joins TRBV5-1 to TRBJ1-4; D is uncertain. V lost 1 base, J lost 4 bases, and 11 bases lay in between. This CDR3 is 15 amino acids long. CDR1 and CDR2 from the germline V gene are SGHRS and YFSETQ. The CDR3 DNA follows: TGCGCCAGCAGCTTGAATGCCCGGGGTAATGAAAAACTGTTTTTT. Protein: CASSLNARGNEKLFF.

This clone was observed a handful of times. The chain couples TRBV6-4 to TRBJ1-5; no reliable D call. V lost 8 bases and J 6 bases, leaving 11 bases between the germline ends. Per the germline V gene, CDR1 is MRHNA and CDR2 is SNTAGT. The CDR3 extends over 12 amino acids. The CDR3, as DNA: TGTGCCAGCCCCCCCTCCGGTCAGCCCCAGCATTTT. Translating gives CASPPSGQPQHF.

The chain links TRBV19 to TRBJ2-2; 8 positions match TRBD1. V lost 8 bases and J lost 3; bases outside the gene matches: 8. The CDR3 spans 15 residues. Germline V gives CDR1 LNHDA, CDR2 SQIVND (reference sequence). The CDR3 sequence is CASQGASWYTGELFF. The CDR3 region has the DNA TGTGCCAGTCAGGGGGCAAGTTGGTACACCGGGGAGCTGTTTTTT.

The chain links TRBV7-2 to TRBJ2-1; 7 nucleotides agree with TRBD1. Looked up from germline, CDR1 is SGHTA and CDR2 is FQGNSA. With V trimmed by 4 bases and J by 1 base, 10 bases remained unmatched. This CDR3 region has 17 residues. CDR3 region: CASSSIPGQRSYNEQFF. The CDR3 nucleotides are TGTGCCAGCAGCTCGATACCGGGACAGAGATCCTACAATGAGCAGTTCTTC.

The chain recombines TRBV28 with TRBJ1-5; the D is unclear. Germline V CDR1 and CDR2: MDHEN, SYDVKM. The length of the CDR3 is 14 residues. V was trimmed by 7 bases and J by 4 bases, leaving 14 bases between them. Here the CDR3 DNA reads TGTGCCAGCACCGAGGCGGGGAAAAATCAGCCCCAGCATTTT. Its protein product is CASTEAGKNQPQHF. The full variable domain, in which reference TRBV28 and TRBJ1-5 provide the parts outside the CDR3, is DVKVTQSSRYLVKRTGEKVFLECVQDMDHENMFWYRQDPGLGLRLIYFSYDVKMKEKGDIPEGYSVSREKKERFSLILESASTNQTSMYLCASTEAGKNQPQHFGDGTRLSIL.

V usage is TRBV28 and J usage is TRBJ2-5, with D tentatively TRBD2 (7 bases). This CDR3 region has 15 residues. V was pared by 5 bases and J by 2 bases, with 15 bases between. Germline assignment: CDR1 MDHEN and CDR2 SYDVKM. The DNA of the CDR3 is TGTGCCAGCAGTGTACGGGGGGCGGGGCAAGAGACCCAGTACTTC. This sequence encodes CASSVRGAGQETQYF.

The chain recombines TRBV10-1 with TRBJ1-2, with TRBD1 as a possible D gene (6 bases). Germline assignment: CDR1 WNHNN and CDR2 SYGVQD (reference sequence). V was shortened by 4 bases and J by 4 bases, with 10 bases between the two germline ends. This CDR3 region has 13 residues. The CDR3 spells CASSADRSYGYTF. The CDR3 DNA follows: TGCGCCAGCAGTGCCGACAGGAGCTATGGCTACACCTTC.

CDR3 nucleotides: TGTGCCAGCAGGGAATACAGGAATCCCTTGGGCTACACCTTC. Amino acids: CASREYRNPLGYTF. This rearrangement joins TRBV27 to TRBJ1-2; tentative D call: TRBD1 (5 bases). The CDR3 extends over 14 amino acids. The V and J ends lost 6 bases and 8 bases respectively, with 19 bases between them. Germline lookup yields CDR1 MNHEY and CDR2 SMNVEV (reference sequence).

This rearrangement joins TRBV6-1 to TRBJ2-5; no firm D call. The J call is in doubt because the DNA end fits TRBJ2-7 better. Germline CDR1 is MNHNS and CDR2 is SASEGT. This CDR3 has 12 residues. The CDR3: CASSGDTYEQYF. CDR3 DNA sequence: TGTGCCAGCAGTGGAGACACCTACGAGCAGTACTTC.

This chain links TRBV27 with TRBJ2-1; 11 bases are a match to TRBD2. Germline V gene lookup returns CDR1 MNHEY and CDR2 SMNVEV (reference sequence). The CDR3 covers 18 residues. The ends lost 4 bases at V and 0 bases at J; junction bases unmatched: 8. CDR3 sequence (DNA): TGTGCCAGCAGTTACTTGACTAGCGGGGTGAGCTCCTACAATGAGCAGTTCTTC. It encodes CASSYLTSGVSSYNEQFF.

This clone has more than one count but fewer than ten. This chain links TRBV4-1 with TRBJ1-6; 7 bases are shared with TRBD1. The CDR3 has 16 amino acids. V gave up 3 bases and J gave up 8 bases; unmatched junction bases: 10. The V gene's germline CDR1 is MGHRA and CDR2 YSYEKL. Written as DNA, the CDR3 is TGCGCCAGCAGCCAGTTTGGCAGGGGGACGGATTCACCCCTCCACTTT. Its translation: CASSQFGRGTDSPLHF.

The chain uses TRBV27 and TRBJ2-7; tentatively, D is TRBD1 (5 bases). With 3 bases removed from V and 0 bases from J, the gap between germline ends came to 6 bases. CDR3 length: 13 residues. CDR1 and CDR2 from the germline V gene are MNHEY and SMNVEV (reference sequence). The CDR3 sequence: CASSFDSSYEQYV. CDR3 coding DNA: TGTGCCAGCAGTTTCGACAGCTCCTACGAGCAGTACGTC.